These 16 T cell receptor beta chains share one sample of origin, sequenced in a study of blood T cell repertoires in COVID-19 (dated by TCRdb to about 2020). Receptors were amplified or captured by the immunoSEQ multiplex PCR assay. Held by TCRdb, this immuneACCESS table contains in-frame sequences only and omits some clones. Under half of the omission traces to an unresolved V gene where checked; the cause of the rest is unknown. The table for this sample lists 67,000 or so clones; approximately 80% of them were counted only once. The ten biggest clones cover approximately 0.8% of the sample. The specimen was peripheral blood. The receptors were sampled from a woman between 65 and 79 years old with acute or convalescent COVID-19.

The chain uses TRBV27 and TRBJ1-2; D perhaps matches TRBD1 (6 bases). The CDR3 is 15 amino acids. V lost 5 bases to trimming and J lost 6 bases, with 19 bases between them. Germline-derived CDR1 and CDR2 are MNHEY and SMNVEV (reference sequence). CDR3 sequence (DNA): TGTGCCAGCAGTCAACAGGGTCAGGTAATGGATGGCTACACCTTC. It translates to CASSQQGQVMDGYTF.

The CDR3 spells CASSYTGGREKLFF. The DNA of the CDR3 is TGTGCCAGCAGTTATACCGGGGGGCGTGAAAAACTGTTTTTT. This chain joins TRBV6-2 or TRBV6-3 and TRBJ1-4; D possibly corresponds to TRBD1 (6 bases). Germline V lookup: CDR1 MNHEY, CDR2 SVGEGT. The CDR3 length is 14 residues. Trimming took 3 bases from V and 7 from J, leaving 12 bases between them.

The rearrangement links TRBV3-1 (or the pseudogene TRBV3-2) to TRBJ2-7, with a possible D match to TRBD2 (6 bases). Per the germline V gene, CDR1 is LGHDT and CDR2 is YNNKEL (reference sequence). The CDR3 totals 15 residues. V lost 3 bases, J lost 4 bases, and 16 bases lay in between. The CDR3 DNA reads TGTGCCAGCAGCCAGGGGGGACTTTTGGGGTACGAGCAGTACTTC. Protein: CASSQGGLLGYEQYF.

The chain has TRBV2 and TRBJ2-5, with 8 nucleotides matching TRBD2. Looked up from germline, CDR1 is SNHLY and CDR2 is FYNNEI. J lost 1 base, V lost 6 bases, and 4 bases had no gene match. The CDR3 loop spans 14 amino acids. Here the CDR3 DNA reads TGTGCCAGCAGGATAGCGGGGTTCCAAGAGACCCAGTACTTC. Its protein product is CASRIAGFQETQYF.

This chain links TRBV27 with TRBJ1-4; 7 bases align to TRBD1. This CDR3 is built from 14 residues. Per the germline V gene, CDR1 is MNHEY and CDR2 is SMNVEV (reference sequence). The ends lost 5 bases at V and 4 bases at J; junction bases unmatched: 4. The CDR3 spells CASSPDRINEKLFF. The CDR3 DNA reads TGTGCCAGCAGTCCGGACAGGATTAATGAAAAACTGTTTTTT.

This clone was counted once. The V call is TRBV19, the J call TRBJ2-5, with 9 bases that match TRBD1. The germline V gene has CDR1 LNHDA and CDR2 SQIVND (reference sequence). V trimming: 10 bases; J trimming: 5 bases; junction bases outside the gene matches: 14. CDR3 size: 15 residues. The DNA for the CDR3 is TGTGCCACCTCGAGCTGGACAGGGGACCGTGAGACCCAGTACTTC. Translating it yields CATSSWTGDRETQYF.

V and J are TRBV4-2 and TRBJ2-1; 10 bases are shared with TRBD2. The junction had 6 bases not matched to a gene; V was cut back by 1 base and J by 9 bases. Looked up from germline, CDR1 is LGHNA and CDR2 is YNFKEQ. CDR3 length: 15 residues. CDR3 loop: CASSQVPGLASEQFF. The CDR3 DNA sequence: TGTGCCAGCAGCCAAGTACCGGGACTAGCGAGTGAGCAGTTCTTC.

The rearrangement joins TRBV29-1 to TRBJ1-1; D unresolved. Germline-derived CDR1 and CDR2 are SQVTM and ANQGSEA. The CDR3 has 11 residues. V lost 5 bases and J lost 2, with 6 bases in between. CDR3 coding DNA: TGCAGCGTTTACAGCAACACTGAAGCTTTCTTT. This translates into CSVYSNTEAFF.

This clone was recorded once. The chain links TRBV7-7 to TRBJ2-1; a possible D gene is TRBD2 (6 bases). This CDR3 region has 15 residues. Between the trimmed V and J ends, which lost 5 bases and 5 bases, there was a span of 16 bases. Germline V gene sequence: CDR1 SSHAT, CDR2 FNYEAQ (reference sequence). The CDR3 coding sequence is TGTGCCAGCAGCGCCCGGCTAACGGGAGACAATGAGCAGTTCTTC. Protein: CASSARLTGDNEQFF.

The CDR3 protein is CASSYYGAPNTGELFF. The CDR3 DNA reads TGTGCCAGCAGTTACTATGGGGCTCCGAACACCGGGGAGCTGTTTTTT. V is TRBV6-5 and J is TRBJ2-2; perhaps TRBD1 as D (5 bases). The germline gives CDR1 MNHEY, CDR2 SVGAGI. CDR3 length: 16 residues. The germline V and J ends were trimmed by 1 base and 0 bases, with 9 bases remaining between them.

The V and J genes are TRBV7-2 and TRBJ2-4, with a possible D match to TRBD2 (6 bases). The CDR3 consists of 14 residues. Trimming took off 5 bases at V and 8 bases at J, with 16 bases between the two ends. Germline CDR1 reads SGHTA; CDR2 reads FQGNSA. The DNA of the CDR3 is TGTGCCAGCAGCCCCCAGGGTTGGGAGGACATTCAGTACTTC. It is translated as CASSPQGWEDIQYF.

The CDR3 loop is CASSVVASPSNEQFF. The CDR3 region has the DNA TGTGCCAGCAGCGTAGTGGCTAGTCCTTCGAATGAGCAGTTCTTC. The chain recombines TRBV9 with TRBJ2-1, with D unresolved. The CDR3 contains 15 residues. V lost 0 bases, J lost 7 bases, and 14 bases lay in between. Germline CDR1 SGDLS, CDR2 YYNGEE. The whole variable domain, filled in from reference TRBV9 and TRBJ2-1, reads DSGVTQTPKHLITATGQRVTLRCSPRSGDLSVYWYQQSLDQGLQFLIQYYNGEERAKGNILERFSAQQFPDLHSELNLSSLELGDSALYFCASSVVASPSNEQFFGPGTRLTVL.

This clone has a count of ten or more. The chain uses TRBV4-2 and TRBJ2-3, with D unclear. Germline CDR1 is LGHNA and CDR2 is YNFKEQ. V lost 1 base and J 6 bases, leaving 11 bases between the germline ends. This CDR3 is built from 14 residues. The chain's CDR3 is CASSQGPATDTQYF. The CDR3 DNA is TGTGCCAGCAGCCAAGGCCCAGCGACGGATACGCAGTATTTT.

Here the CDR3 reads CASSDPPGQGWDGYTF. CDR3 nucleotides: TGCGCCAGCAGCGACCCCCCGGGACAGGGATGGGATGGCTACACCTTC. The J gene is TRBJ1-2, the V gene TRBV5-1, with 9 bases that match TRBD1. The CDR3 is 16 amino acids. Germline assignment: CDR1 SGHRS and CDR2 YFSETQ. Unmatched junction bases numbered 13, after V lost 4 bases and J lost 6 bases. Supplemented by reference TRBV5-1 and TRBJ1-2, the full variable domain reads KAGVTQTPRYLIKTRGQQVTLSCSPISGHRSVSWYQQTPGQGLQFLFEYFSETQRNKGNFPGRFSGRQFSNSRSEMNVSTLELGDSALYLCASSDPPGQGWDGYTFGSGTRLTVV.

CDR3 in DNA: TGTGCCAGCGGAACCATGACAGCGAACACTGAAGCTTTCTTT. Translated: CASGTMTANTEAFF. V and J are TRBV6-5 and TRBJ1-1; maybe TRBD1 (5 bases). The CDR3 is made up of 14 amino acids. V shed 8 bases and J shed 1 base, with 14 bases lying between them. CDR1 and CDR2 (germline): MNHEY, SVGAGI.

The gene calls are TRBV9 and TRBJ2-1, with 7 bases that match TRBD1. This CDR3 spans 16 amino acids. Germline values: CDR1 SGDLS, CDR2 YYNGEE. The V gene end was trimmed by 0 bases and the J gene end by 7 bases; junction bases not matched to a gene: 10. For the CDR3, the DNA is TGTGCCAGCAGCGTAGGAGGGCTTCTCAGGGGGAATGAGCAGTTCTTC. Residues: CASSVGGLLRGNEQFF.